This is a list of T cell receptor beta chains from one sample in a study of blood T cell repertoires in COVID-19. Clones were read by immunoSEQ multiplex PCR, and TCRdb kept only the in-frame ones, dropping some. The table includes about 200,000 clones, approximately 84% detected once. The sequenced sample was peripheral blood. The origin of the receptors is an elderly man with acute or convalescent COVID-19. Both conserved end residues are part of each CDR3. D genes are given only for firm matches. Only some rows state a clone size, as once, few, many or a class for expanded clones.

>.|TRBJ2-2|.|TRBV7-8
TGTGCCAGCAGCTTAGCACGACAGGTCGGCCCTTGGAACACCGGGGAGCTGTTTTTT
CASSLARQVGPWNTGELFF
>few|TRBJ1-2|.|TRBV28
TGTGCCAGCAGGTCGGACTATGGCTACACCTTC
CASRSDYGYTF
>few|TRBJ2-1|.|TRBV14
TGTGCCAGCAGCCTACTAGTCGCTCTCTACAATGAGCAGTTCTTC
CASSLLVALYNEQFF
>once|TRBJ2-5|.|TRBV7-3
TGTGCCAGCAGCTTAGCGGCCTTCCAAGAGACCCAGTACTTC
CASSLAAFQETQYF
>.|TRBJ2-3|TRBD2|TRBV11-3
TGTGCCAGCAGCCCCTGGGCGGGAGGAGGTCCCACAGATACGCAGTATTTT
CASSPWAGGGPTDTQYF
>few|TRBJ1-5|.|TRBV30
TGTGCCTGGAGCGGGTCTAGCAATCAGCCCCAGCATTTT
CAWSGSSNQPQHF
>.|TRBJ2-1|TRBD1|TRBV6-5
TGTGCCAGTGGGACAGGGACCTACAATGAGCAGTTCTTC
CASGTGTYNEQFF
>.|TRBJ1-6|TRBD1|TRBV27
TGTGCCAGCAGTCCGACAGGGATTCAAAGCTACAATTCACCCCTCCACTTT
CASSPTGIQSYNSPLHF
>.|TRBJ2-2|TRBD2|TRBV3-1/TRBV3-2
TGTGCCAGCAGCCAAGATGAGGGCGGGAGGGCCATCGGGGAGCTGTTTTTT
CASSQDEGGRAIGELFF
>.|TRBJ2-7|TRBD2|TRBV27
TGTGCCAGCAGTCGGGGGGGGTTTGGCGAGCAGTACTTC
CASSRGGFGEQYF
>.|TRBJ2-3|.|TRBV18
TGTGCCAGCTCACCGGGAGCAGATACGCAGTATTTT
CASSPGADTQYF
>.|TRBJ1-1|TRBD1|TRBV9
TGTGCCAGCAGCGTAGGGGGACAGGAGTCTGAAGCTTTCTTT
CASSVGGQESEAFF
>.|TRBJ2-7|TRBD2|TRBV6-6
TGTGCCAGCAGGCTAGCGGGAGTCTACGAGCAGTACTTC
CASRLAGVYEQYF
>.|TRBJ2-1|TRBD2|TRBV9
TGTGCCAGCAGCGTAGGGCGCGGGAGCCTCTCCAATGAGCAGTTCTTC
CASSVGRGSLSNEQFF
>once|TRBJ1-1|TRBD1|TRBV4-3
TGCGCCAGCAGCCAAGATACGGGACAGGGGGTTTTCTTT
CASSQDTGQGVFF
>.|TRBJ1-5|.|TRBV24-1
TGTGCCACCAGTGATTCCCGGACAGTATCTCAGCCCCAGCATTTT
CATSDSRTVSQPQHF
>.|TRBJ1-3|.|TRBV28
TGTGCCAGCAGTAGGGGACTGAGCTCTGGAAACACCATATATTTT
CASSRGLSSGNTIYF
>.|TRBJ1-2|.|TRBV21-1
TGTGCCAGCAGCAACCGGGACAGGGTGAGGGATGGCTACACCTTC
CASSNRDRVRDGYTF
>.|TRBJ2-1|.|TRBV7-9
TGTGCCAGCACCCCCGGGGTGGCGAACACCTACAATGAGCAGTTCTTC
CASTPGVANTYNEQFF
>.|TRBJ2-7|.|TRBV7-2
TGTGCCAGCAGCGGAATTGGAAGCGGAGACAACTACGAGCAGTACTTC
CASSGIGSGDNYEQYF
>.|TRBJ2-3|.|TRBV12-3/TRBV12-4
TGTGCCAGCAGTTGGGAGCGCGATACGCAGTATTTT
CASSWERDTQYF
>once|TRBJ2-5|.|TRBV4-2
TGTGCCAGCAGCCAAGATAGAGCGGTCCAAGAGACCCAGTACTTC
CASSQDRAVQETQYF
>.|TRBJ2-1|.|TRBV4-1
TGCGCCAGCAGCCAAGGCCGGGGGGCGTCCTACAATGAGCAGTTCTTC
CASSQGRGASYNEQFF
>.|TRBJ2-2|.|TRBV6-5
TGTGCCAGCAGTTACTGGGACCAAGGGGGCGGGGAGCTGTTTTTT
CASSYWDQGGGELFF
>.|TRBJ1-5|.|TRBV24-1
TGTGCCACCCAACTGTATAGCAATCAGCCCCAGCATTTT
CATQLYSNQPQHF
>medium-sized|TRBJ2-1|.|TRBV27
TGTGCCAGCAGCCCTTCGACGGGCTACAATGAGCAGTTCTTC
CASSPSTGYNEQFF
>.|TRBJ2-3|TRBD2|TRBV19
TGTGCCAGTAGTGGGGGGACTAGCGTCAGCACAGATACGCAGTATTTT
CASSGGTSVSTDTQYF